The 13 T cell receptor beta chains in this list originate from one sample, sequenced in a study of cytomegalovirus exposure and HLA in healthy donors. The PCR employed 60 Vbeta primers together with 13 Jbeta primers. Produced via immunoSEQ multiplex PCR; TCRdb's table is partial and in-frame only. Its clone listing holds tens of thousands of clones. Source material: PBMCs. The receptors derive from a man over 45 in good health and CMV-seronegative.

The CDR3, as DNA: TGTGCCAGCAGTCCCCGGGACAGCCAAGAGAATGAGCAGTTCTTC. Residues: CASSPRDSQENEQFF. The chain links TRBV27 to TRBJ2-1; TRBD1 agrees at 7 bases. J was trimmed by 7 bases and V by 5 bases; bases with no gene match: 11. Germline V CDR1 and CDR2: MNHEY, SMNVEV (reference sequence). This CDR3 region has 15 residues.

V and J are TRBV28 and TRBJ2-6, with D uncertain. The V gene lost 4 bases and the J gene lost 0 bases, with 10 bases spanning the gap. The length of the CDR3 is 16 residues. Per germline, CDR1 MDHEN and CDR2 SYDVKM. The CDR3 coding sequence is TGTGCCAGCAGTTCCACCTCCAGCTCTGGGGCCAACGTCCTGACTTTC. The encoded protein is CASSSTSSSGANVLTF.

This rearrangement joins TRBV5-6 to TRBJ1-6, with a weak D call TRBD1 (6 bases). Trimming left V 1 base short and J 7 bases short, with 24 bases between. The germline gives CDR1 SGHDT, CDR2 YYEEEE. The CDR3 contains 19 residues. The CDR3 sequence is CASSLYGQFTLKGNSPLHF. The CDR3 DNA sequence: TGTGCCAGCAGCTTGTACGGACAGTTCACCCTCAAGGGGAATTCACCCCTCCACTTT.

The rearrangement joins TRBV11-2 to TRBJ2-6, with TRBD1 matching over 11 bases. Germline CDR1 SGHAT, CDR2 FQNNGV. The ends lost 6 bases at V and 0 bases at J; junction bases unmatched: 10. This CDR3 is 19 amino acids long. The CDR3 coding sequence is TGTGCCAGCAGACCGCTCGGACAGGGGGCGGGCTCTGGGGCCAACGTCCTGACTTTC. This encodes CASRPLGQGAGSGANVLTF.

Regarding this clone: At one boundary the junction diverges from the germline segment, which might be a read error. The rearrangement links TRBV7-7 to TRBJ2-1; 9 bases line up with TRBD2. Per the germline V gene, CDR1 is SSHAT and CDR2 is FNYEAQ (reference sequence). The CDR3 sequence is 13 residues long. The CDR3, as DNA: TGTGCTAGCAGCCAGCGGGGGGACAATGAGCAGTTCTTC. It translates to CASSQRGDNEQFF.

This sequence joins TRBV27 and TRBJ1-5; 8 nucleotides match TRBD1. The CDR3 spans 14 residues. Trimming removed 6 bases from V and 3 bases from J; junction bases left unmatched: 4. Germline loops: CDR1 MNHEY, CDR2 SMNVEV (reference sequence). CDR3 loop: CASSRQGINQPQHF. CDR3 DNA sequence: TGTGCCAGCAGCCGACAGGGGATCAATCAGCCCCAGCATTTT.

This rearrangement joins TRBV5-1 to TRBJ2-1; 10 positions match TRBD1. Germline assignment: CDR1 SGHRS and CDR2 YFSETQ. Germline trimming cut 5 bases from V and 8 bases from J; bases unmatched to any gene: 10. CDR3 size: 15 residues. CDR3: CASRYTGTGAHEQFF. CDR3 nucleotide sequence: TGCGCCAGCAGGTATACCGGGACAGGGGCCCATGAGCAGTTCTTC.

J is TRBJ2-7 and V is TRBV10-3, with 8 bases that match TRBD2. V gave up 3 bases and J gave up 3 bases; unmatched junction bases: 10. The germline gives CDR1 ENHRY, CDR2 SYGVKD. The CDR3 has 16 amino acids. The CDR3: CAISDPGGGTSYEQYF. The CDR3 bases are TGTGCCATCAGTGACCCGGGGGGGGGAACTAGCTACGAGCAGTACTTC.

The chain recombines TRBV28 with TRBJ1-4; D might be TRBD1 (6 bases). Germline CDR1 reads MDHEN; CDR2 reads SYDVKM. V was cut by 6 bases and J by 8 bases, with 16 bases left in between. The CDR3 is 14 amino acids. The CDR3 reads CASRSPRGGEKLFF. For the CDR3, the DNA is TGTGCCAGCAGAAGCCCAAGGGGGGGGGAAAAACTGTTTTTT.

This chain links TRBV29-1 with TRBJ2-5; D is uncertain. Germline CDR1 reads SQVTM; CDR2 reads ANQGSEA. Trimming pared 4 bases from V and 0 bases from J, leaving 6 bases between. CDR3 size: 12 residues. The DNA of the CDR3 is TGCAGCGTTGGCATAGACCAAGAGACCCAGTACTTC. Its protein is CSVGIDQETQYF.

This chain joins TRBV7-9 and TRBJ1-2; TRBD1 might be the D (5 bases). V gave up 3 bases and J gave up 7 bases, with 12 bases separating them. Germline V gene data show CDR1 as SEHNR and CDR2 as FQNEAQ (reference sequence). The length of the CDR3 is 13 residues. CDR3 region: CASSFDHQGGYTF. The CDR3 nucleotides read TGTGCCAGCAGCTTTGATCATCAGGGTGGCTACACCTTC.

This chain joins TRBV6-6 and TRBJ1-2; D is perhaps TRBD1 (6 bases). The CDR3 is 15 residues long. Trimming shortened V by 4 bases and J by 6 bases, and 18 bases separated the two germline ends. Germline-derived CDR1 and CDR2 are MNHNY and SVGAGI (reference sequence). The CDR3 DNA follows: TGTGCCAGCAGTTTAATAGCCCGGGACACAGATGGCTACACCTTC. Amino acids: CASSLIARDTDGYTF.

The V and J genes are TRBV6-1 and TRBJ1-2; weak D call: TRBD1 (5 bases). The CDR3 spans 13 residues. Per the germline V gene, CDR1 is MNHNS and CDR2 is SASEGT. Trimming took 4 bases from V and 8 from J, leaving 14 bases between them. CDR3 protein: CASSGGPSGGYTF. CDR3 DNA sequence: TGTGCCAGCAGTGGGGGCCCTTCGGGCGGCTACACCTTC.